The next 24 T cell receptor beta chains were all read from a single sample in a study of T cell responses to AZD1222 COVID-19 vaccine. Clones were sequenced by immunoSEQ multiplex PCR, and TCRdb holds only the in-frame ones, with some missing. The sample includes 100,000 or so clones, 85% to 90% seen only once; the top ten take 5.6%. The sample consisted of peripheral blood, taken 28 days after the second AZD1222 dose. All receptors come from an adult who received the AZD1222 COVID-19 vaccine.

The CDR3 DNA is TGTGCCAGCAGTTACTCGGGGGGGCTGAGGACTGAAGCTTTCTTT. Translation gives CASSYSGGLRTEAFF. This chain uses TRBV6-5 with TRBJ1-1; D possibly corresponds to TRBD1 (6 bases). The germline CDR1 and CDR2 sequences are MNHEY and SVGAGI. V lost 0 bases to trimming and J lost 5 bases, with 13 bases between them. This CDR3 is 15 amino acids long.

The V call is TRBV6-4, the J call TRBJ1-1, with no clear D. The CDR3 loop spans 13 amino acids. Looked up from germline, CDR1 is MRHNA and CDR2 is SNTAGT. Deletions cut 8 bases from V and 1 base from J, with 11 bases between. CDR3 sequence reads: CASSPEENTEAFF. The CDR3, as DNA: TGTGCCAGCTCTCCTGAGGAGAACACTGAAGCTTTCTTT.

The V call is TRBV5-4, the J call TRBJ2-4; 7 nucleotides align to TRBD1. The CDR3 sequence is 13 residues long. V shed 4 bases and J 8 bases; nucleotides not matched to a gene: 6. CDR1 is SGHNT, CDR2 YYREEE, per germline (reference sequence). CDR3: CASSRDSRDIQYF. CDR3 DNA sequence: TGTGCCAGCAGCAGGGACAGCAGGGACATTCAGTACTTC.

The chain couples TRBV10-2 to TRBJ1-3; D unresolved. The CDR3 sequence is 14 residues long. Germline-derived CDR1 and CDR2 are WSHSY and SAAADI. V gave up 3 bases and J gave up 0 bases, with 6 bases separating them. CDR3 sequence: CASSEPGSGNTIYF. The CDR3 DNA sequence: TGCGCCAGCAGTGAACCTGGCTCTGGAAACACCATATATTTT.

The V gene is TRBV20-1, the J gene TRBJ1-5, with D possibly matching TRBD1 (5 bases). This CDR3 has 12 amino acids. The V end was cut by 5 bases, the J end by 8 bases, with 13 bases between. CDR1 is DFQATT, CDR2 SNEGSKA, per germline (reference sequence). The CDR3 DNA follows: TGCAGTGCTGGTGCTGGGGGAGAGCCCCAGCATTTT. Encoded protein: CSAGAGGEPQHF.

The genes are TRBV27 and TRBJ1-5; D is possibly TRBD1 (5 bases). This CDR3 has 15 residues. The germline V gene has CDR1 MNHEY and CDR2 SMNVEV (reference sequence). Trimming shortened V by 5 bases and J by 1 base, and 12 bases separated the two germline ends. The CDR3 loop is CASSPSQGSNQPQHF. The DNA for the CDR3 is TGTGCCAGCAGTCCGTCCCAGGGAAGCAATCAGCCCCAGCATTTT.

The rearrangement uses TRBV19 and TRBJ1-2; 8 bases agree with TRBD1. The CDR3 contains 16 residues. CDR1 is LNHDA and CDR2 is SQIVND in the germline V gene (reference sequence). After removal of 7 bases from V and 4 bases from J, the junction contained 14 bases not matched to a gene. The CDR3 DNA follows: TGTGCCAGTACTCTCCCGGCGGGGACAGGCTCCTATGGCTACACCTTC. Its protein product is CASTLPAGTGSYGYTF.

DNA of the CDR3: TGTGCCAGCCCCCTACCCGCCCTGGGACAAACCCAAGAGACCCAGTACTTC. Its translation is CASPLPALGQTQETQYF. The V call is TRBV7-9, the J call TRBJ2-5; D perhaps matches TRBD1 (6 bases). In germline, CDR1 is SEHNR, CDR2 FQNEAQ (reference sequence). Deletions cut 8 bases from V and 1 base from J, with 23 bases between. This CDR3 is built from 17 residues.

V is TRBV9 and J is TRBJ1-3, with 11 bases fitting TRBD1. Trimming cost V 4 bases and J 0 bases; bases outside gene matches: 9. This CDR3 is 18 amino acids long. CDR1 and CDR2 (germline): SGDLS, YYNGEE. The DNA of the CDR3 is TGTGCCAGCAGCCCCCGTGGGACAGGGGGACACTCTGGAAACACCATATATTTT. It is translated as CASSPRGTGGHSGNTIYF.

The chain uses TRBV4-1 and TRBJ2-3, with D perhaps TRBD1 (6 bases). The germline V gene encodes CDR1 MGHRA and CDR2 YSYEKL. The CDR3 loop spans 15 amino acids. The V and J ends lost 4 bases and 1 base respectively, with 12 bases between them. The chain's CDR3 is CASSRGNRGTDTQYF. The CDR3 nucleotides read TGCGCCAGCAGCCGAGGGAACAGGGGCACAGATACGCAGTATTTT.

This clone was counted a few times. This sequence joins TRBV29-1 and TRBJ2-5; tentatively, D is TRBD1 (6 bases). This CDR3 is 14 amino acids long. Trimming pared 3 bases from V and 2 bases from J, leaving 13 bases between. From germline, CDR1 is SQVTM and CDR2 ANQGSEA. Here the CDR3 reads CSVEGAGWQETQYF. The CDR3 coding sequence is TGCAGCGTTGAGGGGGCAGGGTGGCAAGAGACCCAGTACTTC.

The chain carries TRBV3-1 (or the pseudogene TRBV3-2) and TRBJ1-6, with no clear D. Trimming took off 4 bases at V and 9 bases at J, with 16 bases between the two ends. Germline CDR1 and CDR2: LGHDT and YNNKEL (reference sequence). CDR3 length: 15 residues. The CDR3 loop reads CASSPGHAIASPLHF. CDR3 in DNA: TGTGCCAGCAGCCCCGGTCATGCTATAGCTTCACCCCTCCACTTT.

The rearrangement uses TRBV6-5 and TRBJ2-7; 12 bases fit TRBD2. V was clipped by 6 bases and J by 5 bases; unmatched bases: 8. The CDR3 runs to 15 residues. In germline, CDR1 is MNHEY, CDR2 SVGAGI. The CDR3 DNA is TGTGCCAGCAGCCTCGGACTAGCGGGACTGAACGAGCAGTACTTC. This encodes CASSLGLAGLNEQYF.

The chain recombines TRBV18 with TRBJ2-7; 8 positions match TRBD2. The V segment lost 3 bases and the J segment 6 bases; nucleotides outside the gene matches: 7. CDR1 is KGHSH and CDR2 is LQKENI in the germline V gene. The CDR3 has 14 residues. CDR3 nucleotides: TGTGCCAGCTCACCCCCGGGAGGGGGGCTCGAGCAGTACTTC. It is translated as CASSPPGGGLEQYF.

The gene calls are TRBV28 and TRBJ1-5; a possible D gene is TRBD1 (5 bases). V was cut by 3 bases and J by 4 bases, with 19 bases left in between. The V gene's germline CDR1 is MDHEN and CDR2 SYDVKM. The length of the CDR3 is 17 residues. CDR3 sequence: CASSFGQGSHENQPQHF. As DNA, the CDR3 is TGTGCCAGCAGTTTTGGGCAGGGAAGCCACGAGAATCAGCCCCAGCATTTT.

This clone has just one count. The rearrangement links TRBV4-3 to TRBJ1-3; D not resolved. CDR3 length equals 15 residues. Germline V gene data show CDR1 as LGHNA and CDR2 as YSLEER. V lost 3 bases to trimming and J lost 0 bases, with 9 bases between them. CDR3 in DNA: TGCGCCAGCAGCCATTGGGTCCCCTCTGGAAACACCATATATTTT. It is translated as CASSHWVPSGNTIYF.

The gene calls are TRBV5-4 and TRBJ2-2; D ambiguous. This CDR3 is 15 amino acids long. The germline V gene has CDR1 SGHNT and CDR2 YYREEE (reference sequence). V lost 1 base and J lost 4, with 11 bases in between. DNA for the CDR3: TGTGCCAGCAGCTTGTACGCCGGTATCACCGGGGAGCTGTTTTTT. This gives the protein CASSLYAGITGELFF.

V usage is TRBV6-5 and J usage is TRBJ2-1; no clear D. The CDR3 spans 13 residues. Deletions cut 11 bases from V and 2 bases from J, with 13 bases between. Germline V gene lookup returns CDR1 MNHEY and CDR2 SVGAGI. Here the CDR3 reads CAASRMAYNEQFF. As DNA, the CDR3 is TGTGCCGCCTCAAGGATGGCCTACAATGAGCAGTTCTTC.

The chain has TRBV5-6 and TRBJ2-1; a possible D gene is TRBD2 (6 bases). The germline V gene has CDR1 SGHDT and CDR2 YYEEEE. CDR3 length: 15 residues. Trimming removed 0 bases from V and 5 bases from J, with 12 bases in between. The CDR3: CASSLVVGGNNEQFF. CDR3 sequence (DNA): TGTGCCAGCAGCTTGGTGGTGGGGGGTAACAATGAGCAGTTCTTC.

The chain links TRBV6-5 to TRBJ2-7; D call uncertain. This CDR3 has 12 amino acids. The ends were cut back, 8 bases at V and 2 bases at J, with 10 bases in the middle. The germline V gene encodes CDR1 MNHEY and CDR2 SVGAGI. The CDR3 loop is CASLKQPYEQYF. In DNA form, the CDR3 reads TGTGCCAGCTTAAAACAGCCCTACGAGCAGTACTTC.

The chain recombines TRBV5-5 with TRBJ2-6, with D unresolved. The germline CDR1 and CDR2 sequences are SGHKS and YYEKEE (reference sequence). The CDR3 totals 14 residues. Trimming took 0 bases from V and 4 from J, leaving 5 bases between them. The CDR3 nucleotides are TGTGCCAGCAGCTTGGTGACAGGGGCCAACGTCCTGACTTTC. This gives the protein CASSLVTGANVLTF.

The chain carries TRBV7-2 and TRBJ2-7, with TRBD2 matching over 10 bases. With V trimmed by 3 bases and J by 5 bases, 19 bases remained unmatched. Per the germline V gene, CDR1 is SGHTA and CDR2 is FQGNSA. The CDR3 loop spans 19 amino acids. Here the CDR3 reads CASSLNQVGSGRVTNEQYF. The DNA of the CDR3 is TGTGCCAGCAGCTTGAACCAGGTGGGGAGCGGGAGGGTCACCAACGAGCAGTACTTC.

The chain carries TRBV28 and TRBJ1-2, with 9 bases aligning to TRBD1. Germline V CDR1 and CDR2: MDHEN, SYDVKM. Unmatched junction bases numbered 9, after V lost 6 bases and J lost 7 bases. The CDR3 runs to 14 residues. CDR3: CASSPTTGGRGYTF. CDR3 nucleotides: TGTGCCAGCAGCCCTACCACAGGGGGCCGTGGCTACACCTTC.

The genes are TRBV7-8 and TRBJ2-1; 8 bases line up with TRBD1. Losses at the gene ends were 6 bases for V and 2 bases for J; bases not matched to a gene: 12. The CDR3 sequence is 17 residues long. Germline assignment: CDR1 SGHVS and CDR2 FQNEAQ. CDR3 bases: TGTGCCAGCAGTCGCTCATCAGGGGGCAGCGCCTACAATGAGCAGTTCTTC. Translating it yields CASSRSSGGSAYNEQFF.